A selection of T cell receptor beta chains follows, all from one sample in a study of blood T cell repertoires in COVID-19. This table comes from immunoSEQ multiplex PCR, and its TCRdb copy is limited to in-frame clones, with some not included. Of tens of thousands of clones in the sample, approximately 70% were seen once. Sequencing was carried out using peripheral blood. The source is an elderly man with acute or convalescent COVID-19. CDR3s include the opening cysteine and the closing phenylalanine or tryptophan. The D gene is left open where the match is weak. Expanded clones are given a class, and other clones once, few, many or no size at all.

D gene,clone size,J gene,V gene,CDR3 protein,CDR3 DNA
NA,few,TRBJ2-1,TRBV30,CAWSVVWQWRNEQFF,TGTGCCTGGAGTGTAGTGTGGCAATGGAGGAATGAGCAGTTCTTC
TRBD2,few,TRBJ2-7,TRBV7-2,CASSLRGGSVYF,TGTGCCAGCAGCCTCAGAGGCGGGAGTGTGTACTTC
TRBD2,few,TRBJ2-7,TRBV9,CASSVEPAGVSEQYF,TGTGCCAGCAGCGTAGAGCCAGCGGGAGTTAGCGAGCAGTACTTC
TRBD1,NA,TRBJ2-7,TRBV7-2,CASSLAGTGGLEQYF,TGTGCCAGCAGCTTAGCTGGGACAGGGGGATTAGAGCAGTACTTC
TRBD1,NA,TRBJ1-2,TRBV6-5,CASKKGAGYGYTF,TGTGCCAGCAAGAAGGGGGCCGGCTATGGCTACACCTTC
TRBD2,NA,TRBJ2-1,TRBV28,CASSSGTSGSTYNEQFF,TGTGCCAGCAGTTCCGGGACTAGCGGGAGTACCTACAATGAGCAGTTCTTC
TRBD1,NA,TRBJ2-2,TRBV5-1,CASSPGQALTGELFF,TGCGCCAGCAGCCCGGGACAGGCCTTGACCGGGGAGCTGTTTTTT
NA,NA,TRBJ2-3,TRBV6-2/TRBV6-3,CASSYVGAYSDTQYF,TGTGCCAGCAGTTATGTGGGGGCCTACTCAGATACGCAGTATTTT
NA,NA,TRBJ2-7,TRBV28,CASSQPKGAKNEQYF,TGTGCCAGCAGTCAGCCCAAAGGGGCGAAAAACGAGCAGTACTTC
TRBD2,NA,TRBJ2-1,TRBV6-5,CASSSRLARSNEQFF,TGTGCCAGCAGTTCGAGACTAGCGCGGTCCAATGAGCAGTTCTTC
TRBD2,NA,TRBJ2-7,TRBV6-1,CASSEGTSGYEQYF,TGTGCCAGCAGTGAAGGGACTAGCGGCTACGAGCAGTACTTC
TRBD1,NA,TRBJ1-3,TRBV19,CATLSGGSGNTIYF,TGTGCCACCCTATCAGGGGGCTCTGGAAACACCATATATTTT
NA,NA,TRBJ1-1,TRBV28,CASSLSGRRLNTEAFF,TGTGCCAGCAGTTTATCGGGTCGCAGATTGAACACTGAAGCTTTCTTT
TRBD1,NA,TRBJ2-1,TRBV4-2,CASSQVGTANEQFF,TGTGCCAGCAGCCAAGTCGGGACAGCAAATGAGCAGTTCTTC
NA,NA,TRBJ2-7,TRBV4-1,CATLLIDRYYEQYF,TGCGCCACCCTCCTCATTGACAGATACTACGAGCAGTACTTC
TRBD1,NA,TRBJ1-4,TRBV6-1,CASSELQGKTNEKLFF,TGTGCCAGCAGTGAATTACAGGGGAAAACTAATGAAAAACTGTTTTTT
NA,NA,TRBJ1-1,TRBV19,CASSTQVGTEAFF,TGTGCCAGTAGTACCCAGGTGGGCACTGAAGCTTTCTTT
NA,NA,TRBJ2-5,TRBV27,CASSSWGDQETQYF,TGTGCCAGCAGTTCCTGGGGCGACCAAGAGACCCAGTACTTC
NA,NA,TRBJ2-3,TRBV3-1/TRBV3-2,CASNNGLAGDTQYF,TGTGCCAGCAATAACGGGCTAGCAGGAGATACGCAGTATTTT
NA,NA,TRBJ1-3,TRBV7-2,CASSLAIRSSSGNTIYF,TGTGCCAGCAGCTTAGCGATAAGGAGTAGCTCTGGAAACACCATATATTTT
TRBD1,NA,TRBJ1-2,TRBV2,CASNPQTGGGYGYTF,TGTGCCAGCAACCCCCAGACAGGGGGAGGTTATGGCTACACCTTC
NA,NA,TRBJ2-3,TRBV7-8,CASSWGVLSTDTQYF,TGTGCCAGCAGCTGGGGGGTCTTAAGCACAGATACGCAGTATTTT
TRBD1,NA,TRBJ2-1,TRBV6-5,CASSRDRGSNEQFF,TGTGCCAGCAGCCGGGACAGGGGGTCCAATGAGCAGTTCTTC